This T cell receptor beta chain was retrieved from a study of blood T cells in healthy people across ages. Regarding the study as a whole: Researchers judged that diversity estimates from one million T cells fell short of true values.

A sample-barcoded 5' primer and a J-beta primer mix were used in a second PCR of about 7 to 11 cycles. There were at least 3 million CDR3-containing paired-end reads obtained from each sample. Via MiXCR, TCRdb re-called the 5' RACE reads, giving one row per CDR3 protein. The sample holds roughly 1.4 million distinct CDR3 sequences; roughly 64% are singletons and the top ten take about 6.7%. Remarks on this clonotype: What it binds is not known.

V lost 5 bases and J lost 0, with 15 bases in between. The germline gives CDR1 DFQATT, CDR2 SNEGSKA (reference sequence). This CDR3 is 15 amino acids long. Peripheral blood was drawn, approximately 9.5 milliliters per donor. What was sequenced was blood. The receptor was isolated from a man aged 18-30 years in good health. This rearrangement joins TRBV20-1 to TRBJ2-3, with D perhaps matching TRBD1 (6 bases). This CDR3 reads CSAPNRQASTDTQYF. The CDR3 DNA sequence: TGCAGTGCTCCAAACCGACAGGCTAGCACAGATACGCAGTATTTT.